Presented here are 25 T cell receptor beta chains from one specimen sequenced in a study of shared clonotypes between healthy human individuals. Profiled with immunoSEQ multiplex PCR; TCRdb holds only in-frame clones, not every one. The sample shows more than 2 million clones, 85% to 95% of them seen only once. Positive CCR7 selection of CD45RO-negative cells yielded the naive CD8 cells, and terminally differentiated effector memory CD45RA+ cells were excluded. Sequencing was carried out using naive CD8+ T cells sorted from blood. Receptor source: a man between 18 and 29 years old in good health.

This chain joins TRBV15 and TRBJ1-5; 11 nucleotides line up with TRBD1. The V gene's germline CDR1 is LNHNV and CDR2 YYDKDF (reference sequence). J was trimmed by 5 bases and V by 3 bases; bases with no gene match: 0. The CDR3 is made up of 14 amino acids. The CDR3 DNA reads as TGTGCCACCAGCAGGGGACAGGGGGATCAGCCCCAGCATTTT. As protein: CATSRGQGDQPQHF.

This clone showed up just once. V usage is TRBV7-9 and J usage is TRBJ2-3, with 7 bases fitting TRBD1. Germline lookup yields CDR1 SEHNR and CDR2 FQNEAQ (reference sequence). V dropped 1 base and J dropped 1; count of bases not matched to a gene: 8. The CDR3 totals 17 residues. This CDR3 is CASSLDGFGQGTDTQYF. CDR3 bases: TGTGCCAGCAGCTTAGATGGGTTCGGACAGGGCACAGATACGCAGTATTTT.

The chain combines TRBV27 with TRBJ2-1; D might be TRBD2 (7 bases). The CDR3 runs 14 residues. Trimming removed 5 bases at V and 6 bases at J, with 14 bases between. Germline loops: CDR1 MNHEY, CDR2 SMNVEV (reference sequence). The CDR3 spells CASSRGASPNEQFF. CDR3 nucleotides: TGTGCCAGCAGTCGGGGGGCCTCTCCCAATGAGCAGTTCTTC.

The gene calls are TRBV5-4 and TRBJ1-6; a weak D match, TRBD1 (5 bases). The germline V gene encodes CDR1 SGHNT and CDR2 YYREEE (reference sequence). The CDR3 consists of 15 residues. V was pared by 4 bases and J by 7 bases, with 15 bases between. DNA for the CDR3: TGTGCCAGCAGCCGGGGCTGGGACCGCAATTCACCCCTCCACTTT. Translation gives CASSRGWDRNSPLHF.

The CDR3 bases are TGTGCCAGCAGTTTAGATCCTAGCGGGGGGCCTAGCACAGATACGCAGTATTTT. Translation gives CASSLDPSGGPSTDTQYF. V usage is TRBV27 and J usage is TRBJ2-3, with 11 bases identical to TRBD2. CDR3 length: 18 residues. V lost 2 bases to trimming and J lost 0 bases; unmatched junction nucleotides: 7. Germline V lookup: CDR1 MNHEY, CDR2 SMNVEV (reference sequence).

CDR3 sequence: CASSETANYGYTF. DNA of the CDR3: TGTGCCAGCAGCGAGACAGCGAACTATGGCTACACCTTC. J is TRBJ1-2 and V is TRBV6-5, with D possibly being TRBD1 (5 bases). This CDR3 has 13 residues. Germline-derived CDR1 and CDR2 are MNHEY and SVGAGI. V was cut by 6 bases and J by 2 bases, with 10 bases left in between.

This chain uses TRBV15 with TRBJ2-2; TRBD2 matches at 7 bases. CDR1 is LNHNV and CDR2 is YYDKDF in the germline V gene (reference sequence). V dropped 0 bases and J dropped 6; count of bases not matched to a gene: 4. CDR3 length: 15 amino acids. CDR3 residues: CATSRDVLASGELFF. The CDR3 DNA follows: TGTGCCACCAGCAGAGATGTACTAGCGTCCGGGGAGCTGTTTTTT.

V is TRBV29-1 and J is TRBJ2-5, with D tentatively TRBD2 (6 bases). V was trimmed by 6 bases and J by 3 bases, leaving 17 bases between them. Germline V lookup: CDR1 SQVTM, CDR2 ANQGSEA. CDR3 size: 14 residues. In DNA form, the CDR3 reads TGCAGCGTAGACGTGGGCCCGGGGGAAGAGACCCAGTACTTC. As protein: CSVDVGPGEETQYF.

The chain employs TRBV19 and TRBJ2-1; D uncertain. V was cut by 5 bases and J by 5 bases, with 13 bases left in between. The CDR3 totals 14 residues. Germline assignment: CDR1 LNHDA and CDR2 SQIVND (reference sequence). The CDR3 DNA is TGTGCCAGTAGTGAGAGCGACCTTGACAATGAGCAGTTCTTC. This translates into CASSESDLDNEQFF.

This chain connects TRBV27 to TRBJ2-5; maybe TRBD2 (6 bases). Looked up from germline, CDR1 is MNHEY and CDR2 is SMNVEV (reference sequence). The CDR3 loop spans 17 amino acids. Trimming removed 5 bases from V and 4 bases from J, with 23 bases in between. In nucleotides, the CDR3 is TGTGCCAGCAGTGCACCTCCGGGACCCACAGCGGGAGAGACCCAGTACTTC. Its translation: CASSAPPGPTAGETQYF.

The CDR3 nucleotides read TGCGCCAGCAGCCCAACAGGGTACCAAGAGACCCAGTACTTC. As protein: CASSPTGYQETQYF. The chain carries TRBV5-1 and TRBJ2-5; maybe TRBD1 (6 bases). V gave up 4 bases and J gave up 0 bases, with 10 bases separating them. The CDR3 length is 14 residues. Germline CDR1 SGHRS, CDR2 YFSETQ.

The sample holds one count of this clone. The rearrangement uses TRBV28 and TRBJ1-2, with D maybe TRBD1 (6 bases). This CDR3 region has 15 residues. Germline V gene sequence: CDR1 MDHEN, CDR2 SYDVKM. The V and J ends lost 3 bases and 1 base respectively, with 12 bases between them. The CDR3 region is CASSLDSLYNYGYTF. As DNA, the CDR3 is TGTGCCAGCAGTTTGGACAGCCTGTATAACTATGGCTACACCTTC.

V and J are TRBV10-3 and TRBJ1-1; D gene ambiguous. V lost 0 bases, J lost 4 bases, and 6 bases lay in between. From germline, CDR1 is ENHRY and CDR2 SYGVKD. The CDR3 contains 13 residues. For the CDR3, the DNA is TGTGCCATCAGTGAGTCTGGGCTCACTGAAGCTTTCTTT. This translates into CAISESGLTEAFF.

The V call is TRBV4-3, the J call TRBJ1-2; 9 bases map to TRBD1. Germline V gene lookup returns CDR1 LGHNA and CDR2 YSLEER. CDR3 length equals 14 residues. V shed 0 bases and J 6 bases; nucleotides not matched to a gene: 2. This chain's CDR3 is CASSQDRDRDGYTF. The CDR3 DNA follows: TGCGCCAGCAGCCAAGATAGGGACAGGGATGGCTACACCTTC.

The table lists this clone with a count of one. The chain carries TRBV11-2 and TRBJ2-2; D tentatively fits TRBD1 or TRBD2 (6 bases each). CDR1 is SGHAT, CDR2 FQNNGV, per germline. The V gene lost 4 bases and the J gene lost 3 bases, with 15 bases spanning the gap. The CDR3 contains 16 residues. CDR3 loop: CASSSGRDTYTGELFF. The CDR3 region has the DNA TGTGCCAGCAGCTCGGGGCGGGACACCTACACCGGGGAGCTGTTTTTT.

This clone was seen a single time. The CDR3 DNA reads TGTGCCAGCAGCCACGACACGGGGCTGAACACTGAAGCTTTCTTT. It codes for CASSHDTGLNTEAFF. The rearrangement uses TRBV7-9 and TRBJ1-1; D may be TRBD1 (5 bases). Germline loops: CDR1 SEHNR, CDR2 FQNEAQ (reference sequence). This CDR3 comprises 15 residues. V lost 5 bases to trimming and J lost 0 bases, with 13 bases between them.

The chain combines TRBV19 with TRBJ2-1; 8 positions agree with TRBD1. V gave up 7 bases and J gave up 0 bases; unmatched junction bases: 5. Per germline, CDR1 LNHDA and CDR2 SQIVND (reference sequence). The CDR3 runs 15 residues. CDR3 nucleotide sequence: TGTGCCAGTATGTGGACAGGGTCCTCCTACAATGAGCAGTTCTTC. Its protein product is CASMWTGSSYNEQFF.

V usage is TRBV7-3 and J usage is TRBJ2-1; 11 nucleotides line up with TRBD1. CDR3 length: 14 residues. Losses at the gene ends were 4 bases for V and 6 bases for J; bases not matched to a gene: 2. Germline loops: CDR1 SGHTA, CDR2 FQGTGA. Here the CDR3 DNA reads TGTGCCAGCAGCTACGGGACAGGGGGCAATGAGCAGTTCTTC. Protein: CASSYGTGGNEQFF.

This chain uses TRBV27 with TRBJ1-2, with D possibly being TRBD1 (5 bases). V was pared by 4 bases and J by 8 bases, with 17 bases between. Germline CDR1 and CDR2: MNHEY and SMNVEV (reference sequence). The CDR3 covers 14 residues. The chain's CDR3 is CASSSGLGLGGYTF. The CDR3 DNA sequence: TGTGCCAGCAGTTCAGGGCTTGGCCTTGGCGGCTACACCTTC.

The V gene is TRBV6-5, the J gene TRBJ2-7; D remains ambiguous. The germline V and J ends were trimmed by 0 bases and 4 bases, with 13 bases remaining between them. Per the germline V gene, CDR1 is MNHEY and CDR2 is SVGAGI. The CDR3 contains 15 residues. The CDR3 sequence: CASSYSNRALYEQYF. Written as DNA, the CDR3 is TGTGCCAGCAGTTACTCGAATAGGGCCCTATACGAGCAGTACTTC.

The chain recombines TRBV30 with TRBJ2-3, with 9 nucleotides matching TRBD2. Germline V lookup: CDR1 GTSNPN, CDR2 SVGIG (reference sequence). V was clipped by 2 bases and J by 4 bases; unmatched bases: 7. The CDR3 is 15 residues long. CDR3 sequence reads: CAWSPGTSSSDTQYF. The CDR3 bases are TGTGCCTGGAGTCCCGGGACTAGCAGTTCAGATACGCAGTATTTT. Based on the CDR3 plus reference TRBV30 and TRBJ2-3, the full variable domain is SQTIHQWPATLVQPVGSPLSLECTVEGTSNPNLYWYRQAAGRGLQLLFYSVGIGQISSEVPQNLSASRPQDRQFILSSKKLLLSDSGFYLCAWSPGTSSSDTQYFGPGTRLTVL.

This clone appeared a single time. The chain employs TRBV19 and TRBJ2-7; 8 bases fit TRBD1. J was trimmed by 1 base and V by 4 bases; bases with no gene match: 6. Germline V gene sequence: CDR1 LNHDA, CDR2 SQIVND (reference sequence). The CDR3 runs to 15 residues. In DNA, the CDR3 is TGTGCCAGTAGTAAATGGCAGGGGGCGTCCTACGAGCAGTACTTC. Its protein is CASSKWQGASYEQYF.

In its sample, this clone was seen once. The chain recombines TRBV7-9 with TRBJ1-2; no reliable D call. V shed 3 bases and J shed 8 bases, with 13 bases lying between them. CDR3 length equals 13 residues. Germline V gene lookup returns CDR1 SEHNR and CDR2 FQNEAQ (reference sequence). As DNA, the CDR3 is TGTGCCAGCAGCTTTCCGGGTTGGGAAGGCTACACCTTC. Its translation is CASSFPGWEGYTF.

The CDR3 reads CASSPRRDGILYEQYF. The DNA of the CDR3 is TGTGCCAGCAGCCCGAGAAGGGACGGCATACTATACGAGCAGTACTTC. V is TRBV9 and J is TRBJ2-7; possibly TRBD1 or TRBD2 for D (5 bases each). The CDR3 covers 16 residues. Germline V gene sequence: CDR1 SGDLS, CDR2 YYNGEE. Trimming left V 4 bases short and J 4 bases short, with 21 bases between. Variable domain in full (rest from reference TRBV9 and TRBJ2-7): DSGVTQTPKHLITATGQRVTLRCSPRSGDLSVYWYQQSLDQGLQFLIQYYNGEERAKGNILERFSAQQFPDLHSELNLSSLELGDSALYFCASSPRRDGILYEQYFGPGTRLTVT.

This clone was counted a single time. The chain uses TRBV7-8 and TRBJ2-1; 7 bases align to TRBD2. After removal of 4 bases from V and 4 bases from J, the junction contained 7 bases not matched to a gene. Germline-derived CDR1 and CDR2 are SGHVS and FQNEAQ. There are 15 residues in the CDR3. The CDR3 loop reads CASSWPAGSYNEQFF. Written as DNA, the CDR3 is TGTGCCAGCAGCTGGCCAGCGGGATCTTACAATGAGCAGTTCTTC.